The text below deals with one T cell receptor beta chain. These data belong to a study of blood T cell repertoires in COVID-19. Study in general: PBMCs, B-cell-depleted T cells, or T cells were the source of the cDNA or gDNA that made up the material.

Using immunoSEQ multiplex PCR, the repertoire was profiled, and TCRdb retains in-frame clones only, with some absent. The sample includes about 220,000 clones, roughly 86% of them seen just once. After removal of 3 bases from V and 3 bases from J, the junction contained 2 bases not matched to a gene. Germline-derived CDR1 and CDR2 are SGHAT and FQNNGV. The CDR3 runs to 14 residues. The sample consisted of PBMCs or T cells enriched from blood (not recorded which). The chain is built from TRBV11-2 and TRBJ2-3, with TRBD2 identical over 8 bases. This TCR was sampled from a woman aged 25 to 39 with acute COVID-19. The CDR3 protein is CASSFRLATDTQYF. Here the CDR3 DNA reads TGTGCCAGCAGCTTTCGACTAGCGACAGATACGCAGTATTTT.